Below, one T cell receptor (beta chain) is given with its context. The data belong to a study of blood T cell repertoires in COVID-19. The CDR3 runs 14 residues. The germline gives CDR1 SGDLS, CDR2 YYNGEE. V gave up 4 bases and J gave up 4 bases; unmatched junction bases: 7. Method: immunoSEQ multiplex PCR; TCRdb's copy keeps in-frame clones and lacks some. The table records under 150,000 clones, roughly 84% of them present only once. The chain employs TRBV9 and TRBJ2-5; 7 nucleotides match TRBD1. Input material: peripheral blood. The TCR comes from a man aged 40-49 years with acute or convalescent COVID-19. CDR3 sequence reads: CASSPRQGRETQYF. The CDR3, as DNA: TGTGCCAGCAGCCCTCGACAGGGTCGAGAGACCCAGTACTTC.